This T cell receptor beta chain was captured in a study of blood T cell repertoires in COVID-19. The germline V and J ends were trimmed by 5 bases and 1 base, with 14 bases remaining between them. This CDR3 has 15 residues. From germline, CDR1 is SGHAT and CDR2 FQDESV (reference sequence). The authors' processing: Cell counts per sample came from amplifying reference gene primers. Using immunoSEQ multiplex PCR, the repertoire was profiled, and TCRdb retains in-frame clones only, with some absent. V and J calls plus clone size are reproduced from that table; the DNA served to infer D and trimming. The data contain about 300,000 clones, approximately 90% of them singletons. This clone has only one observation.

Material: peripheral blood. The chain links TRBV11-1 to TRBJ1-1; a possible D gene is TRBD1 (5 bases). The source of this sequence is a woman in her thirties with COVID-19, enrolled during active disease. CDR3 DNA sequence: TGTGCCAGCAGCCCGCGCCGGGGGGGGAACACTGAAGCTTTCTTT. It yields the protein CASSPRRGGNTEAFF.